This T cell receptor (beta chain) was identified in a study of blood T cell repertoires in COVID-19. Background on the study: From T cells, B-cell-depleted T cells, or PBMCs came the material, which was cDNA or gDNA.

TCRdb's copy holds only in-frame clones and misses some; the assay was immunoSEQ multiplex PCR. The table lists 220,000 or so clones, roughly four fifths of them singletons. The CDR3 totals 12 residues. This chain links TRBV21-1 with TRBJ2-1; the table names TRBD2, a call not compared with the DNA. TRBV21-1 is marked as a pseudogene. The receptor comes from a woman at least 80 years old with COVID-19, enrolled during active disease. Specimen: peripheral blood. CDR3 sequence reads: CASSVDYNEQFF. The CDR3 DNA sequence: TGTGCCAGCAGCGTAGATTACAATGAGCAGTTCTTC.